A single sample gave rise to the 18 T cell receptor beta chains below, sequenced in a study of technical replicates of blood from several donors. Using immunoSEQ multiplex PCR, the repertoire was profiled, and TCRdb retains in-frame clones only, with some absent. The table lists about 82,000 clones, approximately 90% of them singletons, with roughly 0.26% in the top ten. Material: T cells isolated from PBMCs. The receptors derive from a human donor in good health.

The rearrangement uses TRBV6-1 and TRBJ2-3; 7 nucleotides agree with TRBD2. The CDR3 sequence is 16 residues long. The V and J ends lost 2 bases and 2 bases, in that order; junction bases with no gene match: 7. In germline, CDR1 is MNHNS, CDR2 SASEGT. CDR3 coding DNA: TGTGCCAGCAGTGAACTGCTAGCGGCGACCACAGATACGCAGTATTTT. Translation gives CASSELLAATTDTQYF.

CDR3 protein: CASSLRGRDRAPYEQFF. The CDR3 DNA sequence: TGTGCCAGCAGCTTAAGGGGCCGGGACAGGGCCCCGTATGAGCAGTTCTTC. The chain is built from TRBV7-3 and TRBJ2-1; 9 bases fit TRBD1. CDR1 and CDR2 (germline): SGHTA, FQGTGA. V shed 1 base, J shed 8 bases, and the junction held 12 bases outside the gene matches. The CDR3 is 17 amino acids.

V is TRBV4-1 and J is TRBJ1-2, with D possibly being TRBD1 (5 bases). V dropped 0 bases and J dropped 3 bases, with 14 bases sitting between them. This CDR3 is built from 16 residues. Per the germline V gene, CDR1 is MGHRA and CDR2 is YSYEKL. DNA for the CDR3: TGCGCCAGCAGCCAAGAAGGGTTCAGGGCCGACTATGGCTACACCTTC. Translated, it gives CASSQEGFRADYGYTF.

The rearrangement uses TRBV4-1 and TRBJ1-2; possibly TRBD1 for D (6 bases). Germline loops: CDR1 MGHRA, CDR2 YSYEKL. This CDR3 is built from 19 residues. Trimming removed 1 base at V and 4 bases at J, with 25 bases between. In DNA form, the CDR3 reads TGCGCCAGCAGCCAAGGGTTTTCCGGGACAAAGAGTTATAGCTATGGCTACACCTTC. This codes for CASSQGFSGTKSYSYGYTF.

The chain uses TRBV2 and TRBJ1-3, with D unclear. The CDR3 loop spans 16 amino acids. The germline CDR1 and CDR2 sequences are SNHLY and FYNNEI. Trimming left V 0 bases short and J 0 bases short, with 9 bases between. The chain's CDR3 is CASSEAWARSGNTIYF. In nucleotides, the CDR3 is TGTGCCAGCAGTGAAGCATGGGCCCGCTCTGGAAACACCATATATTTT.

This clone appeared a single time. The chain carries TRBV11-3 and TRBJ2-1, with 8 bases lining up with TRBD2. V lost 5 bases to trimming and J lost 10 bases; unmatched junction nucleotides: 10. CDR1 and CDR2 (germline): SGHNT, YENEEA. The CDR3 runs 14 residues. CDR3 residues: CASSRGRTTSEQFF. As DNA, the CDR3 is TGTGCCAGCAGCCGCGGGAGGACTACCTCCGAGCAGTTCTTC.

This clone came up once. CDR3 loop: CASGPQTTGQSYGYTF. The CDR3 nucleotides are TGTGCTAGTGGTCCACAGACCACGGGACAGAGTTATGGCTACACCTTC. This chain joins TRBV12-5 and TRBJ1-2; 7 bases match TRBD1. Germline CDR1 is LGHNT and CDR2 is FRNRAP. V was pared by 5 bases and J by 5 bases, with 14 bases of the junction left unmatched. This CDR3 contains 16 residues. Full variable domain (missing parts from reference TRBV12-5 and TRBJ1-2): DARVTQTPRHKVTEMGQEVTMRCQPILGHNTVFWYRQTMMQGLELLAYFRNRAPLDDSGMPKDRFSAEMPDATLATLKIQPSEPRDSAVYFCASGPQTTGQSYGYTFGSGTRLTVV.

This clone was found once. V usage is TRBV9 and J usage is TRBJ1-1, with D hard to call. V shed 2 bases and J shed 3 bases, with 11 bases lying between them. Germline V lookup: CDR1 SGDLS, CDR2 YYNGEE. There are 14 residues in the CDR3. The CDR3 loop is CASSVVLEDTEAFF. The CDR3 DNA follows: TGTGCCAGCAGCGTCGTTCTCGAGGACACTGAAGCTTTCTTT.

The V call is TRBV10-3, the J call TRBJ2-3; 7 bases agree with TRBD2. Per the germline V gene, CDR1 is ENHRY and CDR2 is SYGVKD. This CDR3 has 17 residues. The V and J ends lost 0 bases and 5 bases, in that order; junction bases with no gene match: 11. CDR3 sequence (DNA): TGTGCCATCAGTGAGTCGAATCGGGGAGGGGACGAAGATACGCAGTATTTT. Translation: CAISESNRGGDEDTQYF.

The J gene is TRBJ2-6, the V gene TRBV5-1, with 8 nucleotides matching TRBD2. V was clipped by 4 bases and J by 0 bases; unmatched bases: 9. The CDR3 sequence is 18 residues long. The germline gives CDR1 SGHRS, CDR2 YFSETQ. The CDR3 reads CASSQQRGGHSGANVLTF. The CDR3 coding sequence is TGCGCCAGCAGCCAACAACGGGGGGGCCACTCTGGGGCCAACGTCCTGACTTTC.

The rearrangement uses TRBV25-1 and TRBJ2-5; D is uncertain. CDR3 length: 10 amino acids. Germline V lookup: CDR1 MGHDK, CDR2 SYGVNS. V gave up 5 bases and J gave up 4 bases, with 2 bases separating them. DNA for the CDR3: TGTGCCAGCAGTCGAGAGACCCAGTACTTC. Translating gives CASSRETQYF.

The chain has TRBV27 and TRBJ2-7, with D perhaps matching TRBD2 (6 bases). The germline gives CDR1 MNHEY, CDR2 SMNVEV (reference sequence). The CDR3 length is 14 residues. V dropped 6 bases and J dropped 0 bases, with 12 bases sitting between them. CDR3 sequence reads: CASSRTGGSYEQYF. The DNA for the CDR3 is TGTGCCAGCAGCCGTACCGGGGGCTCCTACGAGCAGTACTTC.

The chain recombines TRBV6-6 with TRBJ1-2, with D unclear. The length of the CDR3 is 14 residues. Trimming left V 6 bases short and J 3 bases short, with 14 bases between. The V gene's germline CDR1 is MNHNY and CDR2 SVGAGI (reference sequence). CDR3 coding DNA: TGTGCCAGCAGCCGGCCGATGAGGGACTATGGCTACACCTTC. The encoded protein is CASSRPMRDYGYTF.

This clone appeared once. V is TRBV27 and J is TRBJ2-1; 10 bases agree with TRBD1. Germline-derived CDR1 and CDR2 are MNHEY and SMNVEV (reference sequence). The CDR3 consists of 14 residues. Germline trimming cut 3 bases from V and 9 bases from J; bases unmatched to any gene: 5. CDR3 sequence: CASSFRDRGAEQFF. The CDR3 DNA reads TGTGCCAGCAGTTTCCGGGACAGGGGTGCTGAGCAGTTCTTC.

The chain has TRBV5-1 and TRBJ2-1, with D hard to call. The germline CDR1 and CDR2 sequences are SGHRS and YFSETQ. This CDR3 spans 11 amino acids. Deletions cut 2 bases from V and 8 bases from J, with 5 bases between. DNA of the CDR3: TGCGCCAGCAGCTTTTTCGATGAGCAGTTCTTC. It is translated as CASSFFDEQFF.

The chain recombines TRBV5-1 with TRBJ2-2, with 7 nucleotides matching TRBD1. This CDR3 has 15 amino acids. V gave up 0 bases and J gave up 1 base; unmatched junction bases: 0. Looked up from germline, CDR1 is SGHRS and CDR2 is YFSETQ. This CDR3 is CASSLGQGNTGELFF. The CDR3 DNA follows: TGCGCCAGCAGCTTGGGACAGGGGAACACCGGGGAGCTGTTTTTT.

This clone was seen a single time. The genes are TRBV12-5 and TRBJ2-2, with 8 bases identical to TRBD1. The CDR3 has 16 amino acids. After removal of 5 bases from V and 2 bases from J, the junction contained 7 bases not matched to a gene. The germline gives CDR1 LGHNT, CDR2 FRNRAP. Written as DNA, the CDR3 is TGTGCTAGTGGTCCCAGGACAGGGAGTAACACCGGGGAGCTGTTTTTT. It yields the protein CASGPRTGSNTGELFF.

The J gene is TRBJ1-2, the V gene TRBV7-9, with D perhaps matching TRBD1 (6 bases). The CDR3 spans 11 residues. Germline V CDR1 and CDR2: SEHNR, FQNEAQ (reference sequence). Trimming removed 8 bases from V and 9 bases from J, with 13 bases in between. The CDR3 reads CASRMGDSYTF. The CDR3 DNA sequence: TGTGCCAGCCGGATGGGGGACAGCTACACCTTC.